This T cell receptor beta chain was recorded in a study of Tregs in tolerant kidney transplant recipients. Sequenced by immunoSEQ multiplex PCR; TCRdb stores in-frame clones only, minus some. The sample comprises some 60,000 clones, 80% to 90% of which are singletons, and approximately 4.7% rests with the top ten. Unstimulated Tregs (CD4+CD25+CD127-) and CD4+CD25- non-Tregs were sorted from PBMCs. The CDR3 extends over 18 amino acids. The germline V gene has CDR1 LNHNV and CDR2 YYDKDF (reference sequence). Trimming cost V 2 bases and J 4 bases, with 21 bases left between them. Sequencing was carried out using CD4+ T cells from blood. The V and J genes are TRBV15 and TRBJ1-5; D ambiguous. The clonotype originates from a human donor in good health. This chain's CDR3 is CATSRPKAWGLENQPQHF. The CDR3 DNA reads as TGTGCCACCAGCAGACCCAAGGCGTGGGGTTTGGAGAATCAGCCCCAGCATTTT.